The 25 T cell receptor beta chains presented below share a single source sample, sequenced in a study of read filtering for tumor transcriptome and immune sequencing. This library used around 400 ng RNA and molecular barcoded adaptors spanning alpha/delta and beta/gamma chains. TCRdb reprocessed the reads via MiXCR and lists one record per CDR3 protein. The data contain 100,000 to 150,000 distinct CDR3 sequences, roughly 13% of them singletons. The source material was a population of CD138-negative cells sorted from bone marrow. These receptors were taken from a donor aged 40 or over with multiple myeloma.

This clonotype showed up many times. V and J are TRBV29-1 and TRBJ2-1; 8 bases are a match to TRBD2. CDR1 and CDR2 (germline): SQVTM, ANQGSEA. The V gene end was trimmed by 6 bases and the J gene end by 5 bases; junction bases not matched to a gene: 9. The CDR3 consists of 14 residues. CDR3 in DNA: TGCAGCGTGCCGGGACTAGATACCCACAATGAGCAGTTCTTC. Residues: CSVPGLDTHNEQFF.

This clonotype was counted many times. This chain uses TRBV7-2 with TRBJ2-7, with 7 bases identical to TRBD1. CDR3 length: 14 residues. CDR1 is SGHTA, CDR2 FQGNSA, per germline. V lost 2 bases, J lost 6 bases, and 7 bases stayed unmatched. This chain's CDR3 is CASSLRGLLSEQYF. CDR3 coding DNA: TGTGCCAGCAGCTTAAGGGGGCTCCTCTCCGAGCAGTACTTC.

There are many counts of this clonotype. J is TRBJ2-3 and V is TRBV15, with 8 bases fitting TRBD1. The CDR3 loop spans 16 amino acids. Germline CDR1 LNHNV, CDR2 YYDKDF (reference sequence). After removal of 0 bases from V and 7 bases from J, the junction contained 9 bases not matched to a gene. CDR3: CATSRESQGAYHTQYF. CDR3 bases: TGTGCCACCAGCAGAGAGTCCCAGGGGGCATATCATACGCAGTATTTT.

This clonotype appeared many times. The chain uses TRBV12-3 or TRBV12-4 and TRBJ1-5; D not resolved. The CDR3 covers 14 residues. V was clipped by 2 bases and J by 2 bases, with 7 bases between them. The CDR3 loop is CASSLLDGNQPQHF. As DNA, the CDR3 is TGTGCCAGCAGTTTATTGGACGGCAATCAGCCCCAGCATTTT.

This clonotype was detected ten times or more. The chain recombines TRBV7-9 with TRBJ2-7; a possible D gene is TRBD2 (6 bases). The V gene lost 5 bases and the J gene lost 7 bases, with 21 bases spanning the gap. From germline, CDR1 is SEHNR and CDR2 FQNEAQ (reference sequence). The CDR3 runs to 15 residues. The CDR3 is CASSGATGVMGEQYF. In DNA form, the CDR3 reads TGTGCCAGCAGCGGTGCGACGGGAGTAATGGGGGAGCAGTACTTC.

This clonotype was detected many times. The chain couples TRBV12-3 or TRBV12-4 to TRBJ2-5, with 7 bases identical to TRBD1. There are 15 residues in the CDR3. The trim removed 6 bases at V and 5 bases at J, leaving 12 bases unmatched. The CDR3 region has the DNA TGTGCCAGCAGCCCTACTCGCGACAGGGTGGAGACCCAGTACTTC. Its protein product is CASSPTRDRVETQYF.

In its sample, this clonotype ranks as medium-sized. This chain joins TRBV7-8 and TRBJ2-1, with D tentatively TRBD2 (5 bases). Trimming removed 5 bases at V and 2 bases at J, with 16 bases between. Germline V gene data show CDR1 as SGHVS and CDR2 as FQNEAQ. This CDR3 spans 16 amino acids. CDR3 loop: CASSPPRDRPYNEQFF. The CDR3 coding sequence is TGTGCCAGCAGCCCGCCGAGGGATCGTCCCTACAATGAGCAGTTCTTC.

At least ten counts were recorded for this clonotype. The chain couples TRBV11-3 to TRBJ2-7; D unclear. The CDR3 contains 15 residues. CDR1 SGHNT and CDR2 YENEEA come from the germline V gene. V gave up 2 bases and J gave up 0 bases, with 11 bases separating them. Here the CDR3 reads CASSLSSVSSYEQYF. The DNA of the CDR3 is TGTGCCAGCAGCTTATCATCGGTGAGCTCCTACGAGCAGTACTTC.

Ten or more counts support this clonotype. The rearrangement uses TRBV7-9 and TRBJ2-2; TRBD2 matches at 7 bases. CDR1 and CDR2 (germline): SEHNR, FQNEAQ (reference sequence). Trimming at V came to 3 bases and at J to 4 bases, leaving 8 bases not matched to a gene. The CDR3 totals 16 residues. The CDR3 is CASSFAGGISTGELFF. CDR3 coding DNA: TGTGCCAGCAGCTTCGCCGGGGGGATTAGCACCGGGGAGCTGTTTTTT.

With respect to this clonotype: A much larger clone lies one base from this, so it may be a read error. Because the CDR3's place on the DNA is in doubt, the DNA is left out and the CDR3 is given as listed by TCRdb. The chain links TRBV12-3 or TRBV12-4 to TRBJ1-1; no DNA check was done on the table's D call, TRBD1. Both ends counted, the CDR3 spans 14 residues. The CDR3 is CASSYWGGGTEALF.

Details on this clonotype: This could be a read error, since a much larger clone is one nucleotide away. The chain is built from TRBV5-1 and TRBJ1-1; D unresolved. This CDR3 contains 13 residues. In germline, CDR1 is SGHRS, CDR2 YFSETQ. The CDR3 DNA sequence: TGCGCCAGCAGCAGCCTAAGGAATACTGAAGCTTCCTTT. It yields the protein CASSSLRNTEASF.

This clonotype was seen ten or more times. The rearrangement uses TRBV6-6 and TRBJ1-6, with D uncertain. The CDR3 covers 12 residues. Trimming left V 2 bases short and J 7 bases short, with 3 bases between. Per the germline V gene, CDR1 is MNHNY and CDR2 is SVGAGI (reference sequence). The chain's CDR3 is CASSYENSPLHF. Here the CDR3 DNA reads TGTGCCAGCAGTTACGAAAATTCACCCCTCCACTTT.

In this sample, this clonotype turned up many times. The chain joins TRBV19 to TRBJ2-1; TRBD2 matches at 9 bases. Losses at the gene ends were 3 bases for V and 5 bases for J; bases not matched to a gene: 2. This CDR3 has 14 amino acids. Looked up from germline, CDR1 is LNHDA and CDR2 is SQIVND (reference sequence). CDR3 sequence reads: CASSIEREDNEQFF. The CDR3 nucleotides read TGTGCCAGTAGTATTGAGCGGGAGGACAATGAGCAGTTCTTC. The variable domain in full, completed from reference TRBV19 and TRBJ2-1, reads DGGITQSPKYLFRKEGQNVTLSCEQNLNHDAMYWYRQDPGQGLRLIYYSQIVNDFQKGDIAEGYSVSREKKESFPLTVTSAQKNPTAFYLCASSIEREDNEQFFGPGTRLTVL.

This clonotype was found many times. The V call is TRBV3-1, the J call TRBJ2-1; maybe TRBD1 (5 bases). The CDR3 has 14 residues. Looked up from germline, CDR1 is LGHDT and CDR2 is YNNKEL (reference sequence). V shed 0 bases and J shed 9 bases, with 12 bases lying between them. CDR3 sequence reads: CASSQDPGLGEQFF. The CDR3 DNA reads as TGTGCCAGCAGCCAAGATCCAGGGTTAGGTGAGCAGTTCTTC.

Ten or more counts support this clonotype. The chain couples TRBV21-1 to TRBJ2-1. TRBV21-1 is a pseudogene segment. CDR3 length equals 15 residues. The CDR3 is CASSPRRSGYNEQFF. The CDR3, as DNA: TGTGCCAGCAGCCCCCGTAGGAGCGGGTACAATGAGCAGTTCTTC.

This clonotype was recorded many times. The chain carries TRBV13 and TRBJ2-1; D may be TRBD1 (5 bases). CDR1 and CDR2 (germline): PRHDT, FYEKMQ (reference sequence). Trimming took off 3 bases at V and 2 bases at J, with 11 bases between the two ends. The CDR3 runs 15 residues. The CDR3 region has the DNA TGTGCCAGCAGCTTTACCCAGGGCACCTACAATGAGCAGTTCTTC. Protein sequence: CASSFTQGTYNEQFF.

The table lists this clonotype with many counts. The rearrangement joins TRBV29-1 to TRBJ2-7; D is uncertain. This CDR3 region has 14 residues. Germline V gene data show CDR1 as SQVTM and CDR2 as ANQGSEA. V lost 0 bases and J lost 1, with 10 bases in between. This chain's CDR3 is CSVEDRGKSYEQYF. The CDR3 DNA sequence: TGCAGCGTTGAAGATCGAGGCAAGTCCTACGAGCAGTACTTC.

This clonotype was observed a handful of times. The V and J genes are TRBV14 and TRBJ2-3; D is undetermined. Per germline, CDR1 SGHDN and CDR2 FVKESK. V dropped 2 bases and J dropped 4 bases, with 10 bases sitting between them. The CDR3 totals 14 residues. This chain's CDR3 is CASSQIYGSDTQYF. In DNA form, the CDR3 reads TGTGCCAGCAGCCAAATTTACGGATCAGATACGCAGTATTTT.

On this clonotype: Being one base from a much bigger clone, this may be a read error. The rearrangement links TRBV12-3 or TRBV12-4 to TRBJ2-7; tentatively, D is TRBD2 (5 bases). Between the trimmed V and J ends, which lost 6 bases and 9 bases, there was a span of 15 bases. This CDR3 has 12 amino acids. Written as DNA, the CDR3 is TGTGCCAGCAGGCCGAGTGACCGGGGGCAGTACTTC. Translated: CASRPSDRGQYF.

Ten or more counts support this clonotype. The genes are TRBV29-1 and TRBJ2-7; 9 bases agree with TRBD1. Germline V gene lookup returns CDR1 SQVTM and CDR2 ANQGSEA. The junction had 13 bases not matched to a gene; V was cut back by 6 bases and J by 4 bases. This CDR3 contains 15 residues. In DNA, the CDR3 is TGCAGCGTCCTCACCCCGGGACAGGGTAGATACGAGCAGTACTTC. Translation gives CSVLTPGQGRYEQYF.

There are many counts of this clonotype. The genes are TRBV9 and TRBJ2-1; the D is unclear. The germline V gene encodes CDR1 SGDLS and CDR2 YYNGEE. The CDR3 is 13 amino acids. Trimming stripped 2 bases from V and 8 bases from J, with 11 bases between. The DNA of the CDR3 is TGTGCCAGCAGCGTCCTTGGGCCCGATGAGCAGTTCTTC. It encodes CASSVLGPDEQFF.

Concerning this clonotype itself: A clone one base away is much larger, so this may be a read error. The J gene is TRBJ1-1, the V gene TRBV7-2; no clear D. From germline, CDR1 is SGHTA and CDR2 FQGNSA. Trimming removed 11 bases from V and 8 bases from J, with 21 bases in between. This CDR3 contains 13 residues. The DNA of the CDR3 is TGTGCCTGCAACTTAAGATCACGGCGAGAAGCTTTCTTT. This encodes CACNLRSRREAFF.

This clonotype showed up many times. V is TRBV5-4 and J is TRBJ2-1, with 7 bases identical to TRBD1. The CDR3 is made up of 15 amino acids. The ends lost 5 bases at V and 7 bases at J; junction bases unmatched: 12. Germline V gives CDR1 SGHNT, CDR2 YYREEE (reference sequence). The CDR3 region is CASRSGQASTNEQFF. The CDR3 DNA is TGTGCCAGCAGGTCCGGACAGGCGAGTACGAATGAGCAGTTCTTC.

This clonotype was seen ten or more times. The V call is TRBV29-1, the J call TRBJ2-7, with a possible D match to TRBD2 (6 bases). CDR3 length: 11 residues. V shed 3 bases and J shed 4 bases, with 7 bases lying between them. CDR1 and CDR2 (germline): SQVTM, ANQGSEA. CDR3 nucleotides: TGCAGCGTTGAGGGGGGATACGAGCAGTACTTC. Translated, it gives CSVEGGYEQYF.

This clonotype was recorded at least ten times. The chain links TRBV7-3 to TRBJ2-1; 7 bases are shared with TRBD1. The CDR3 sequence is 16 residues long. Germline values: CDR1 SGHTA, CDR2 FQGTGA. V lost 5 bases, J lost 7 bases, and 14 bases stayed unmatched. The DNA of the CDR3 is TGTGCCAGCAGCCCTTCGACAGGGTCCCGGGGTAATGAGCAGTTCTTC. Translated: CASSPSTGSRGNEQFF.